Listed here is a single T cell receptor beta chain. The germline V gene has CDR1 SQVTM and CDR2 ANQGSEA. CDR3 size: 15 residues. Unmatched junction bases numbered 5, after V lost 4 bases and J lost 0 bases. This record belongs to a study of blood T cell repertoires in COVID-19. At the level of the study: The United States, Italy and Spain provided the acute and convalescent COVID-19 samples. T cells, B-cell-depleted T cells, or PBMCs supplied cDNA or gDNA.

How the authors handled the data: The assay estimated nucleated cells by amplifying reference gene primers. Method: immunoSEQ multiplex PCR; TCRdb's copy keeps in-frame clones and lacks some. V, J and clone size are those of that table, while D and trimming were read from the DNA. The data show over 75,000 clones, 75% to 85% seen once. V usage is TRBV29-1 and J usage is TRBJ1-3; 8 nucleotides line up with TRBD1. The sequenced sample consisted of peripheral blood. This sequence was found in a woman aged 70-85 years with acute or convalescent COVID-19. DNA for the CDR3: TGCAGCGTTGCCGCAGGGGGCCTCTCTGGAAACACCATATATTTT. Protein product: CSVAAGGLSGNTIYF.